A selection of T cell receptor beta chains follows, all from one sample in a study of blood T cell repertoires in COVID-19. Assay: immunoSEQ multiplex PCR; the TCRdb copy retains only in-frame clones and omits some. The sample lists over 150,000 clones; 84% were seen once. Specimen: peripheral blood. Receptors were obtained from a man aged 18 to 35 with active or convalescent COVID-19. Both conserved end residues are part of each CDR3. D genes are given only for firm matches. Expanded clones get a size class; other rows say once, few or many, or leave the size out.

j_gene: TRBJ2-4
abundance: -
v_gene: TRBV3-1/TRBV3-2
d_gene: TRBD1
CDR3nt: TGTGCCAGCAGCCAAAGGACAGGCCACGGGGAAAACATTCAGTACTTC
CDR3aa: CASSQRTGHGENIQYF

j_gene: TRBJ1-1
abundance: few
v_gene: TRBV18
d_gene: -
CDR3nt: TGTGCCAGCTCTCCGACGGACAGCTTTAACACTGAAGCTTTCTTT
CDR3aa: CASSPTDSFNTEAFF

j_gene: TRBJ1-2
abundance: -
v_gene: TRBV15
d_gene: -
CDR3nt: TGTGCCACCAGCAGAGCCGACAGCAACTATGGCTACACCTTC
CDR3aa: CATSRADSNYGYTF

j_gene: TRBJ2-7
abundance: -
v_gene: TRBV27
d_gene: -
CDR3nt: TGTGCCAGCGGCACAACGCCCTACGAGCAGTACTTC
CDR3aa: CASGTTPYEQYF

j_gene: TRBJ1-1
abundance: -
v_gene: TRBV7-9
d_gene: -
CDR3nt: TGTGCCAGCAGCTTAGGGCGCGCAGGGGTACCCACTGAAGCTTTCTTT
CDR3aa: CASSLGRAGVPTEAFF

j_gene: TRBJ1-4
abundance: many
v_gene: TRBV6-5
d_gene: -
CDR3nt: TGTGCCAGCAGTTCCAACAGAGCAACTAATGAAAAACTGTTTTTT
CDR3aa: CASSSNRATNEKLFF

j_gene: TRBJ2-7
abundance: once
v_gene: TRBV5-1
d_gene: -
CDR3nt: TGCGCCAGCAGCTTTAGCGGTGCGTCCTCCTACGAGCAGTACTTC
CDR3aa: CASSFSGASSYEQYF

j_gene: TRBJ1-3
abundance: -
v_gene: TRBV7-9
d_gene: -
CDR3nt: TGTGCCAGCGGATTAACAGGACGCTCTGGAAACACCATATATTTT
CDR3aa: CASGLTGRSGNTIYF

j_gene: TRBJ2-5
abundance: -
v_gene: TRBV28
d_gene: TRBD2
CDR3nt: TGTGCCAGCACTAGGAGGGCTAGCGGCCCCGGGGGACAAGAGACCCAGTACTTC
CDR3aa: CASTRRASGPGGQETQYF

j_gene: TRBJ1-5
abundance: -
v_gene: TRBV18
d_gene: -
CDR3nt: TGTGCCAGCTCACCCCAACTTGGTAACTACAGGGCCAATCAGCCCCAGCATTTT
CDR3aa: CASSPQLGNYRANQPQHF

j_gene: TRBJ1-5
abundance: -
v_gene: TRBV7-2
d_gene: -
CDR3nt: TGTGCCAGCAGCTTAGCGAAGCAGGGCAATCAGCCCCAGCATTTT
CDR3aa: CASSLAKQGNQPQHF

j_gene: TRBJ2-3
abundance: -
v_gene: TRBV5-1
d_gene: -
CDR3nt: TGCGCCAGCAGCTTGGGTCGGGGCACAGATACGCAGTATTTT
CDR3aa: CASSLGRGTDTQYF

j_gene: TRBJ2-1
abundance: -
v_gene: TRBV5-1
d_gene: TRBD2
CDR3nt: TGCGCCAGCAGCTTGTGGGCGGGGGGATTACTCAATGAGCAGTTCTTC
CDR3aa: CASSLWAGGLLNEQFF

j_gene: TRBJ2-7
abundance: -
v_gene: TRBV7-3
d_gene: TRBD2
CDR3nt: TGTGCCAGCAGCTTAGTAGCGGGAGGGTCCTACGAGCAGTACTTC
CDR3aa: CASSLVAGGSYEQYF